This T cell receptor beta chain was sequenced during a study of shared clonotypes between healthy human individuals. Germline V gives CDR1 SGHRS, CDR2 YFSETQ. The CDR3 extends over 14 amino acids. The V end was cut by 4 bases, the J end by 4 bases, with 12 bases between. Nashville, Tennessee was home to all donors, each a Caucasian adult. This clone was recorded only once. Its specificity is unknown. Whole-study findings and limits: Shared clonotypes across all four donors exceeded non-shared ones in generation probability.

It was at deep level that the assay was run. Several immunoSEQ plates received, in even portions, the genomic DNA of each subset. TCRdb's table, derived via immunoSEQ multiplex PCR, lists solely in-frame clones and lacks some. The table includes about 1.5 million clones, nearly 99% detected once. The J gene is TRBJ1-3, the V gene TRBV5-1; D is perhaps TRBD1 (5 bases). The sequenced material came from naive CD4+ T cells sorted from blood. Subset defined: CD45RA+ positively selected. The receptor was derived from a man younger than 40 in good health. The CDR3 DNA sequence: TGCGCCAGCAGCAGCCCAGGGTTGGGAAACACCATATATTTT. Protein product: CASSSPGLGNTIYF.